Listed here are 32 T cell receptor beta chains from one sample, sequenced in a study of CD8 T cells in ankylosing spondylitis. TCRdb passed the 5' RACE reads through MiXCR, listing each CDR3 protein once. The table records 250,000 to 350,000 distinct CDR3 sequences, around 21% of them present only once. The sequenced material came from blood, either unsorted or a sorted T cell fraction (not recorded which). These receptors all come from a female donor with ankylosing spondylitis or in good health (not recorded which).

The chain couples TRBV24-1 to TRBJ2-5, with 8 bases fitting TRBD1. The CDR3 consists of 15 residues. With V trimmed by 2 bases and J by 3 bases, 4 bases remained unmatched. Looked up from germline, CDR1 is KGHDR and CDR2 is SFDVKD. Here the CDR3 DNA reads TGTGCCACCAGTGATTCGACAGGGGTAGAAGAGACCCAGTACTTC. This sequence encodes CATSDSTGVEETQYF.

This clonotype was detected only a few times. The rearrangement joins TRBV30 to TRBJ2-2; D call uncertain. The V end lost 0 bases, the J end lost 5 bases, and 4 bases lay between the germline ends. The CDR3 spans 12 residues. CDR1 and CDR2 (germline): GTSNPN, SVGIG (reference sequence). CDR3 coding DNA: TGTGCCTGGAGTGTTTGGACCGGGGAGCTGTTTTTT. Amino acid sequence: CAWSVWTGELFF.

As to this clonotype: A read error may produce the germline difference seen at one junction end. The rearrangement links TRBV7-7 to TRBJ2-5, with D perhaps assigned TRBD1 or TRBD2 (5 bases each). The CDR3 has 14 residues. Germline V CDR1 and CDR2: SSHAT, FNYEAQ (reference sequence). The chain's CDR3 is CASSPRQTKETQYF. CDR3 coding DNA: TGTGCTAGCAGCCCCCGACAGACTAAAGAGACCCAGTACTTC.

This clonotype was recorded many times. This sequence joins TRBV12-3 or TRBV12-4 and TRBJ2-5; D unresolved. The CDR3 runs 13 residues. Trimming shortened V by 7 bases and J by 7 bases, and 16 bases separated the two germline ends. This chain's CDR3 is CASTWVALGTQYF. In DNA, the CDR3 is TGTGCCAGCACCTGGGTGGCCCTCGGGACCCAGTACTTC.

This clonotype was detected a few times. Sequence at one end of the junction differs from germline and may be a read error. This chain uses TRBV18 with TRBJ1-2; D is uncertain. CDR3 size: 13 residues. Germline CDR1 KGHSH, CDR2 LQKENI. CDR3 sequence reads: CANSSSSVRGYTF. The CDR3 bases are TGTGCCAACTCATCCTCCTCCGTCCGGGGCTACACCTTC.

The J gene is TRBJ2-7, the V gene TRBV6-1; 7 nucleotides line up with TRBD1. V dropped 6 bases and J dropped 3; count of bases not matched to a gene: 11. Germline V lookup: CDR1 MNHNS, CDR2 SASEGT. This CDR3 region has 15 residues. The CDR3 DNA reads as TGTGCCAGCAGCAACCGACAGGGAGTCTACTACGAGCAGTACTTC. Protein product: CASSNRQGVYYEQYF.

The genes are TRBV29-1 and TRBJ2-7; TRBD1 agrees at 11 bases. Germline CDR1 and CDR2: SQVTM and ANQGSEA. V was clipped by 5 bases and J by 5 bases; unmatched bases: 5. The CDR3 has 13 residues. The CDR3 nucleotides are TGCAGCGTTTGGACAGGGGGCCAACACGAGCAGTACTTC. Encoded protein: CSVWTGGQHEQYF.

This clonotype has just a few counts. The rearrangement joins TRBV10-3 to TRBJ2-7; D uncertain. Deletions cut 0 bases from V and 9 bases from J, with 18 bases between. The CDR3 is 15 amino acids. Per germline, CDR1 ENHRY and CDR2 SYGVKD. CDR3 nucleotide sequence: TGTGCCATCAGTGAGTCGCTACTTCCCGTTCTGGGGCAGTACTTC. Residues: CAISESLLPVLGQYF.

The chain employs TRBV4-2 and TRBJ1-4; 7 bases are shared with TRBD1. The V segment lost 1 base and the J segment 4 bases; nucleotides outside the gene matches: 3. The CDR3 consists of 15 residues. The germline V gene encodes CDR1 LGHNA and CDR2 YNFKEQ. The CDR3 region is CASSQADRDNEKLFF. DNA for the CDR3: TGTGCCAGCAGCCAAGCTGACAGGGATAATGAAAAACTGTTTTTT.

This clonotype has just a few counts. The V and J genes are TRBV6-1 and TRBJ1-5, with 7 bases fitting TRBD1. The V segment lost 6 bases and the J segment 2 bases; nucleotides outside the gene matches: 7. The CDR3 is 15 residues long. CDR1 MNHNS and CDR2 SASEGT come from the germline V gene. The CDR3 loop reads CASSATGRGNQPQHF. DNA for the CDR3: TGTGCCAGCAGCGCGACAGGGAGGGGCAATCAGCCCCAGCATTTT.

A few counts support this clonotype. V is TRBV12-3 or TRBV12-4 and J is TRBJ2-2; 7 nucleotides line up with TRBD1. J was trimmed by 7 bases and V by 3 bases; bases with no gene match: 11. This CDR3 has 16 residues. The CDR3 nucleotides are TGTGCCAGCAGTTTCTCTACAGGGGCTAGGGGCGGGGAGCTGTTTTTT. It is translated as CASSFSTGARGGELFF.

This chain connects TRBV12-3 or TRBV12-4 to TRBJ1-5, with 8 bases aligning to TRBD1. The CDR3 is 15 amino acids. Unmatched junction bases numbered 6, after V lost 3 bases and J lost 5 bases. The DNA for the CDR3 is TGTGCCAGCAGTTTCAGGACAGGGTCCGATCAGCCCCAGCATTTT. This codes for CASSFRTGSDQPQHF.

V and J are TRBV4-2 and TRBJ2-2, with TRBD2 matching over 12 bases. V gave up 4 bases and J gave up 7 bases; unmatched junction bases: 4. There are 15 residues in the CDR3. The germline V gene has CDR1 LGHNA and CDR2 YNFKEQ. The DNA of the CDR3 is TGTGCCAGCAGCCGACTAGCGGGAGCTCTCGGGGAGCTGTTTTTT. As protein: CASSRLAGALGELFF.

This clonotype was picked up many times. The chain recombines TRBV6-1 with TRBJ1-1, with D unclear. Germline V CDR1 and CDR2: MNHNS, SASEGT. This CDR3 has 15 residues. Trimming pared 1 base from V and 7 bases from J, leaving 16 bases between. Here the CDR3 reads CASSEGRGMRVEAFF. The CDR3 region has the DNA TGTGCCAGCAGTGAAGGCCGCGGTATGAGGGTTGAAGCTTTCTTT.

This clonotype was counted ten times or more. The chain combines TRBV5-1 with TRBJ2-3; 8 nucleotides line up with TRBD1. The germline V gene has CDR1 SGHRS and CDR2 YFSETQ. The CDR3 extends over 14 amino acids. J lost 0 bases, V lost 3 bases, and 0 bases had no gene match. In DNA, the CDR3 is TGCGCCAGCAGCTGGGACAGGAGCACAGATACGCAGTATTTT. It yields the protein CASSWDRSTDTQYF.

This clonotype came up many times. The chain combines TRBV29-1 with TRBJ1-6; perhaps TRBD1 as D (5 bases). The V gene lost 4 bases and the J gene lost 8 bases, with 12 bases spanning the gap. Germline loops: CDR1 SQVTM, CDR2 ANQGSEA. The CDR3 covers 13 residues. CDR3 region: CSVGAGGDSPLHF. The CDR3 DNA reads as TGCAGCGTTGGAGCTGGAGGGGATTCACCCCTCCACTTT.

This clonotype was seen only a few times. The V gene is TRBV12-3 or TRBV12-4, the J gene TRBJ2-7; D perhaps matches TRBD2 (6 bases). This CDR3 has 17 residues. Trimming took 5 bases from V and 2 from J, leaving 22 bases between them. The CDR3 spells CASSLDEGTYRPYEQYF. The CDR3 DNA sequence: TGTGCCAGCAGTCTAGACGAAGGGACTTATCGCCCCTACGAGCAGTACTTC.

This clonotype has only one observation. This sequence joins TRBV20-1 and TRBJ2-6; D uncertain. V was shortened by 3 bases and J by 1 base, with 13 bases between the two germline ends. This CDR3 has 16 residues. The germline gives CDR1 DFQATT, CDR2 SNEGSKA (reference sequence). CDR3 DNA sequence: TGCAGTGCTAGCTACCTCCAGAGTTCTGGGGCCAACGTCCTGACTTTC. This codes for CSASYLQSSGANVLTF.

This clonotype was recorded many times. J is TRBJ1-5 and V is TRBV5-6, with 8 bases lining up with TRBD1. The J segment lost 2 bases and the V segment lost 4 bases, leaving 8 bases of the junction unmatched. The germline gives CDR1 SGHDT, CDR2 YYEEEE. The CDR3 loop spans 16 amino acids. This CDR3 reads CASSPGTGAGNQPQHF. As DNA, the CDR3 is TGTGCCAGCAGCCCGGGGACAGGAGCAGGCAATCAGCCCCAGCATTTT.

This clonotype was detected only a few times. The genes are TRBV20-1 and TRBJ2-1; 7 nucleotides match TRBD1. CDR3 length equals 16 residues. The V segment lost 6 bases and the J segment 5 bases; nucleotides outside the gene matches: 16. Germline CDR1 and CDR2: DFQATT and SNEGSKA (reference sequence). The CDR3 here is CSAYDRAPKTNNEQFF. The CDR3 DNA is TGCAGTGCCTACGACAGGGCCCCCAAAACTAACAATGAGCAGTTCTTC.

This CDR3 reads CASRPPGQRTYEQYF. The CDR3 nucleotides are TGTGCCAGCAGACCCCCGGGACAGAGGACCTACGAGCAGTACTTC. V and J are TRBV6-1 and TRBJ2-7, with 7 positions matching TRBD1. V lost 6 bases, J lost 2 bases, and 10 bases stayed unmatched. Germline V gene sequence: CDR1 MNHNS, CDR2 SASEGT. The CDR3 contains 15 residues.

The chain couples TRBV20-1 to TRBJ2-2; 7 bases fit TRBD2. CDR1 and CDR2 (germline): DFQATT, SNEGSKA (reference sequence). The length of the CDR3 is 14 residues. V was clipped by 1 base and J by 3 bases; unmatched bases: 2. The CDR3 region is CSARGTRHTGELFF. The CDR3 bases are TGCAGTGCTAGAGGGACTAGACACACCGGGGAGCTGTTTTTT.

This chain links TRBV5-6 with TRBJ2-5; D may be TRBD1 or TRBD2 (5 bases each). The CDR3 runs to 13 residues. Trimming shortened V by 2 bases and J by 5 bases, and 10 bases separated the two germline ends. Germline loops: CDR1 SGHDT, CDR2 YYEEEE. The CDR3 sequence is CASSFGAGETQYF. DNA for the CDR3: TGTGCCAGCAGCTTCGGGGCTGGGGAGACCCAGTACTTC.

The chain recombines TRBV6-1 with TRBJ2-7; 8 bases fit TRBD2. Germline-derived CDR1 and CDR2 are MNHNS and SASEGT. V shed 6 bases and J 3 bases; nucleotides not matched to a gene: 10. The CDR3 is 15 residues long. Written as DNA, the CDR3 is TGTGCCAGCAGACCCCCCATAGCGGGGCTCTACGAGCAGTACTTC. Encoded protein: CASRPPIAGLYEQYF.

V and J are TRBV5-1 and TRBJ2-2; TRBD1 is a possible D gene (6 bases). CDR3 size: 14 residues. Germline lookup yields CDR1 SGHRS and CDR2 YFSETQ. The V end lost 2 bases, the J end lost 6 bases, and 11 bases lay between the germline ends. The CDR3 DNA follows: TGCGCCAGCAGCTTCCAGGGGAGCGCCGGGGAGCTGTTTTTT. Encoded protein: CASSFQGSAGELFF.

The chain employs TRBV20-1 and TRBJ2-3; 7 nucleotides match TRBD2. The germline CDR1 and CDR2 sequences are DFQATT and SNEGSKA (reference sequence). The junction had 22 bases not matched to a gene; V was cut back by 0 bases and J by 10 bases. This CDR3 spans 18 amino acids. The CDR3 spells CSARDPPGGPQSQRAQYF. CDR3 sequence (DNA): TGCAGTGCTAGAGATCCCCCGGGAGGCCCCCAAAGCCAAAGGGCGCAGTATTTT.

The rearrangement links TRBV10-3 to TRBJ2-5; 9 nucleotides agree with TRBD1. This CDR3 contains 15 residues. V lost 11 bases and J lost 0; bases outside the gene matches: 10. CDR1 and CDR2 (germline): ENHRY, SYGVKD. The CDR3: CAVSRDREYQETQYF. As DNA, the CDR3 is TGTGCCGTCTCTCGGGACAGGGAGTACCAAGAGACCCAGTACTTC.

This clonotype has just a few counts. The chain is built from TRBV4-3 and TRBJ1-1; no firm D call. The CDR3 runs to 16 residues. Germline V gives CDR1 LGHNA, CDR2 YSLEER. The V and J ends lost 0 bases and 0 bases respectively, with 11 bases between them. The CDR3 here is CASSQERGFMNTEAFF. CDR3 sequence (DNA): TGCGCCAGCAGCCAAGAGAGAGGATTTATGAACACTGAAGCTTTCTTT.

The chain couples TRBV12-3 or TRBV12-4 to TRBJ2-5; D is possibly TRBD2 (6 bases). The V and J ends lost 3 bases and 7 bases respectively, with 15 bases between them. The length of the CDR3 is 14 residues. CDR3 sequence reads: CASSFGSLDVTQYF. CDR3 sequence (DNA): TGTGCCAGCAGTTTCGGGAGTCTGGATGTGACCCAGTACTTC.

The V call is TRBV7-2, the J call TRBJ2-2; D perhaps matches TRBD2 (6 bases). Germline-derived CDR1 and CDR2 are SGHTA and FQGNSA. Trimming pared 5 bases from V and 5 bases from J, leaving 18 bases between. This CDR3 contains 16 residues. The CDR3 reads CASSLELVRGTGELFF. The CDR3 region has the DNA TGTGCCAGCAGCCTAGAACTAGTACGGGGGACCGGGGAGCTGTTTTTT.

As regards this clonotype: A single base separates this from a much larger clone, so it may be a read error. The chain links TRBV5-6 to TRBJ2-1; TRBD1 matches at 12 bases. Germline lookup yields CDR1 SGHDT and CDR2 YYEEEE. The CDR3 consists of 16 residues. The CDR3 here is CDSSLNGGQGANEQFF. The CDR3 DNA reads as TGTGACAGCAGCTTAAATGGGGGACAGGGGGCAAATGAGCAGTTCTTC.

The chain couples TRBV11-3 to TRBJ2-1; D tentatively fits TRBD1 or TRBD2 (5 bases each). This CDR3 has 14 amino acids. V was clipped by 1 base and J by 5 bases, with 9 bases between them. The germline CDR1 and CDR2 sequences are SGHNT and YENEEA. DNA of the CDR3: TGTGCCAGCAGCTTAGGGGACCCTAACAATGAGCAGTTCTTC. The encoded protein is CASSLGDPNNEQFF.